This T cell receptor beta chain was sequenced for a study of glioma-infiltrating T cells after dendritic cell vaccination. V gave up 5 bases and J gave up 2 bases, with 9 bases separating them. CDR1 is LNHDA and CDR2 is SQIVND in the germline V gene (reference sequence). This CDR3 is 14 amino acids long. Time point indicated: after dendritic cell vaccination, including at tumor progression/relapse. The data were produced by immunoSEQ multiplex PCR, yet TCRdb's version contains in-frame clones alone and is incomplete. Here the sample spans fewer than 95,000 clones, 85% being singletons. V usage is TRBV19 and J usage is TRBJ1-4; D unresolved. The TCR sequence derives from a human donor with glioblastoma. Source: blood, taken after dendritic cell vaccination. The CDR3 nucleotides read TGTGCCAGTAGTCAGAAGCGCACTAATGAAAAACTGTTTTTT. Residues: CASSQKRTNEKLFF.